A single TCR beta chain is shown here with its context. This clone has more than one count but fewer than ten. Its antigen is still unknown. No qualities accompany the bases; no much larger clone lies one base away. Each collaborating institution followed its own protocols to collect whole blood in K2EDTA tubes. Collaborator samples were shipped for TCRbeta analysis as frozen whole blood, isolated PBMCs, or DNA extracted from either sample type. TCRbeta CDR3 regions were amplified from genomic DNA by means of the immunoSEQ Assay, a bias-controlled multiplex PCR. The original methods were these. Nucleated cell counts per sample were estimated from amplification of reference gene primers within the assay. To quantify the absolute abundance of each unique TCRbeta CDR3 rearrangement, sequence reads were collapsed and filtered. For each sample, productive Simpson clonality was calculated as the square root of Simpson's diversity index across productive rearrangements. TCRdb took this table from immuneACCESS and kept in-frame rearrangements with V and J called. Such tables lack part of the clones; where checked against another copy, unresolved V genes explain under half of the gap, and the rest is unexplained. V, J and clone size are taken as reported in that table, and D and trimming were inferred from the DNA itself. In this sample the table shows fewer than 50,000 clones, around 80% of which occur a single time. The ten largest clones add up to around a quarter of the sample.

The sample belongs to a study of blood T cell repertoires in COVID-19 (TCRdb year 2020). Notes on the research overall: Samples from collaborators originated in the United States, Italy and Spain and spanned both the acute and convalescent phases of COVID-19. The material from the prospective study consisted of cDNA or gDNA derived from T cells, B-cell-depleted T cells, or PBMCs. The dataset comprised deeply sampled blood TCRbeta repertoires from subjects exposed to, actively infected with, or recovered from COVID-19. A freely available public database, intended as a resource for researchers studying the immune response to SARS-CoV-2, is where the repertoires were released. Samples came from the ongoing ImmuneRACE study (first 160 participants) plus 1,254 subjects from 6 global collaborators. Nearly every sample came with metadata listing a de-identified subject ID, COVID-19 status, age in years and sex. Where available, HLA class I and class II types were obtained from metadata supplied by the sample provider rather than from assay-based typing. Overall study outcomes, separate from this receptor: Clinical and demographic metadata were provided uncurated, with the amount varying by source and participant.

From its cysteine to its phenylalanine, the CDR3 spans 15 amino acids. Only CDR3 DNA is held: 45 bases, read in frame from base 1. Ends trimmed: V by 4 bases, J by 1 base; bases unmatched to a gene: 5. The germline V gene (reference sequence) gives CDR1 as SGHNT and CDR2 as YYREEE. Sequencing was carried out using peripheral blood. The chain employs TRBV5-4 and TRBJ2-5; a stretch of 9 junction bases matches TRBD2. The TCR comes from a man older than 75 with acute or convalescent COVID-19. The CDR3 reads as follows: CASSPGTSLQETQYF. Here is the DNA: TGTGCCAGCAGCCCAGGGACTAGCCTCCAAGAGACCCAGTACTTC.